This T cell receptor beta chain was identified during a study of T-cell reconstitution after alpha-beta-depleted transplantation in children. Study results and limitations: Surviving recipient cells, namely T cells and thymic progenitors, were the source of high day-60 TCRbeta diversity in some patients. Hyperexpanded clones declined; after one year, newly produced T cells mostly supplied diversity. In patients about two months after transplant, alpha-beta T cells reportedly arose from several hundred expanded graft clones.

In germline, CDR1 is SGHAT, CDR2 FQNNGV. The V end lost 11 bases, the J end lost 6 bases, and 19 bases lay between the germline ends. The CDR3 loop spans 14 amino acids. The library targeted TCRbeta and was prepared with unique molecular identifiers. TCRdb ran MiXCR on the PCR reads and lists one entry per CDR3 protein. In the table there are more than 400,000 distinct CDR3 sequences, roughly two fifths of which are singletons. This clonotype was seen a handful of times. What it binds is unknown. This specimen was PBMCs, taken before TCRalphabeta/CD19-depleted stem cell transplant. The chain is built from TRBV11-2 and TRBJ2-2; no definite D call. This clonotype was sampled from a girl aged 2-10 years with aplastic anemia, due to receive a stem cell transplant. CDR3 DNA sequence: TGTGCCGTCAAGGTTACCCACCTTTCCGGGGAGCTGTTTTTT. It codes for CAVKVTHLSGELFF.